Following are 23 T cell receptor beta chains from one sample sequenced in a study of control samples from healthy donors and cancer patients. Only in-frame clones appear in the TCRdb table, and some are missing; sequencing was by immunoSEQ multiplex PCR. Of 65,000 to 90,000 clones in the sample, 70% to 90% were seen once. Sequenced material: blood. The receptor set was obtained from a man aged 50 to 59 in good health.

The V call is TRBV29-1, the J call TRBJ2-7, with 7 bases that match TRBD2. Per the germline V gene, CDR1 is SQVTM and CDR2 is ANQGSEA. The V and J ends lost 1 base and 2 bases, in that order; junction bases with no gene match: 2. The CDR3 runs to 13 residues. The CDR3 sequence: CSVEGGRPYEQYF. The CDR3 coding sequence is TGCAGCGTTGAAGGCGGGAGACCCTACGAGCAGTACTTC.

The chain combines TRBV5-4 with TRBJ1-2; weak D call: TRBD1 (6 bases). Per the germline V gene, CDR1 is SGHNT and CDR2 is YYREEE (reference sequence). Trimming took off 0 bases at V and 2 bases at J, with 14 bases between the two ends. This CDR3 has 16 residues. CDR3 bases: TGTGCCAGCAGCTTGGCCGGACAGCGAAACAACTATGGCTACACCTTC. Its translation is CASSLAGQRNNYGYTF.

The chain carries TRBV6-4 and TRBJ1-5, with TRBD1 matching over 7 bases. There are 17 residues in the CDR3. Trimming cost V 3 bases and J 6 bases; bases outside gene matches: 14. The germline V gene encodes CDR1 MRHNA and CDR2 SNTAGT. The chain's CDR3 is CASSDEDRENCSQPQHF. CDR3 nucleotides: TGTGCCAGCAGTGATGAAGACAGGGAGAATTGTAGTCAGCCCCAGCATTTT.

The rearrangement joins TRBV12-5 to TRBJ1-1, with 7 positions matching TRBD1. Germline trimming cut 6 bases from V and 2 bases from J; bases unmatched to any gene: 6. This CDR3 has 14 amino acids. Germline CDR1 LGHNT, CDR2 FRNRAP. The CDR3 nucleotides are TGTGCTAGTGGACAGGGAGGGGGCAACACTGAAGCTTTCTTT. Its protein product is CASGQGGGNTEAFF.

J is TRBJ1-5 and V is TRBV19; a possible D gene is TRBD1 (6 bases). The germline V and J ends were trimmed by 3 bases and 4 bases, with 19 bases remaining between them. The germline gives CDR1 LNHDA, CDR2 SQIVND (reference sequence). The CDR3 contains 17 residues. The CDR3 nucleotides read TGTGCCAGTAGTATGGTTGTGGCTGGGGGCTTAAATCAGCCCCAGCATTTT. Residues: CASSMVVAGGLNQPQHF.

A few counts support this clone. In the same sample, other DNA sequences code for this CDR3. The CDR3 is CASSLGQGGYGYTF. The CDR3 DNA reads TGTGCCAGCAGCTTGGGACAGGGTGGCTATGGCTACACCTTC. The genes are TRBV7-9 and TRBJ1-2; 9 bases are a match to TRBD1. The CDR3 is 14 amino acids. CDR1 is SEHNR and CDR2 is FQNEAQ in the germline V gene (reference sequence). After removal of 3 bases from V and 4 bases from J, the junction contained 3 bases not matched to a gene.

The genes are TRBV24-1 and TRBJ2-3; a possible D gene is TRBD1 (6 bases). Germline lookup yields CDR1 KGHDR and CDR2 SFDVKD. This CDR3 has 17 amino acids. Trimming left V 3 bases short and J 0 bases short, with 15 bases between. DNA of the CDR3: TGTGCCACCAGTGATCCACAGGGCCTCGTCAGCACAGATACGCAGTATTTT. Amino acids: CATSDPQGLVSTDTQYF.

J is TRBJ2-7 and V is TRBV5-1; TRBD1 aligns across 10 bases. Germline trimming cut 0 bases from V and 6 bases from J; bases unmatched to any gene: 3. This CDR3 spans 14 amino acids. Looked up from germline, CDR1 is SGHRS and CDR2 is YFSETQ. The CDR3 DNA reads as TGCGCCAGCAGCTTGGGACAGGGGGCGCGCGAGCAGTACTTC. Residues: CASSLGQGAREQYF.

The gene calls are TRBV30 and TRBJ1-2; D unclear. Germline V gene data show CDR1 as GTSNPN and CDR2 as SVGIG (reference sequence). V gave up 3 bases and J gave up 4 bases, with 15 bases separating them. CDR3 length: 14 amino acids. CDR3 loop: CAWRFKGSSYGYTF. The CDR3 DNA sequence: TGTGCCTGGAGGTTTAAAGGGTCCTCCTATGGCTACACCTTC. The full variable domain, rest sourced from reference TRBV30 and TRBJ1-2, is SQTIHQWPATLVQPVGSPLSLECTVEGTSNPNLYWYRQAAGRGLQLLFYSVGIGQISSEVPQNLSASRPQDRQFILSSKKLLLSDSGFYLCAWRFKGSSYGYTFGSGTRLTVV.

This clone was found a few times. The gene calls are TRBV2 and TRBJ2-5, with D hard to call. Per germline, CDR1 SNHLY and CDR2 FYNNEI. Trimming took 7 bases from V and 0 from J, leaving 6 bases between them. This CDR3 comprises 12 residues. The CDR3 loop reads CASTNNQETQYF. The CDR3 coding sequence is TGTGCCAGCACGAACAACCAAGAGACCCAGTACTTC.

The V call is TRBV7-2, the J call TRBJ2-7; 7 bases align to TRBD1. CDR3 length: 14 amino acids. The germline gives CDR1 SGHTA, CDR2 FQGNSA. V lost 7 bases and J lost 1; bases outside the gene matches: 7. The CDR3 DNA reads TGTGCCAGCACCGTGACAGGGTTGTCCTACGAGCAGTACTTC. Amino acid sequence: CASTVTGLSYEQYF.

V is TRBV21-1 and J is TRBJ2-3; the table's D gene call, TRBD1, was not cross checked with the DNA. TRBV21-1 is a pseudogene segment. The CDR3 spans 18 residues. CDR3 coding DNA: TGTGCCAGCAGCAAAAAGCTAGTAGGGTACAGGGGCACAGATACGCAGTATTTT. It is translated as CASSKKLVGYRGTDTQYF.

The chain links TRBV6-1 to TRBJ2-1; D tentatively fits TRBD1 or TRBD2 (5 bases each). V lost 2 bases, J lost 8 bases, and 13 bases lay in between. The germline gives CDR1 MNHNS, CDR2 SASEGT. CDR3 length: 14 residues. Written as DNA, the CDR3 is TGTGCCAGCAGTGAAAGGGACGCAGCCTATGAGCAGTTCTTC. Protein sequence: CASSERDAAYEQFF.

The chain is built from TRBV11-3 and TRBJ2-3, with 7 bases fitting TRBD2. The CDR3 runs to 15 residues. Losses at the gene ends were 5 bases for V and 2 bases for J; bases not matched to a gene: 7. In germline, CDR1 is SGHNT, CDR2 YENEEA. This chain's CDR3 is CASSAGLDDTDTQYF. CDR3 bases: TGTGCCAGCAGCGCCGGACTAGACGACACAGATACGCAGTATTTT.

The chain combines TRBV6-6 with TRBJ2-7, with a possible D match to TRBD2 (5 bases). This CDR3 has 13 residues. The germline gives CDR1 MNHNY, CDR2 SVGAGI (reference sequence). Trimming pared 2 bases from V and 7 bases from J, leaving 12 bases between. The CDR3 DNA reads as TGTGCCAGCAGTTACACTATACTAGGGGAGCAGTACTTC. Protein sequence: CASSYTILGEQYF.

The chain carries TRBV11-2 and TRBJ1-1; a possible D gene is TRBD1 (6 bases). The germline V gene encodes CDR1 SGHAT and CDR2 FQNNGV. The CDR3 totals 14 residues. The V end lost 3 bases, the J end lost 3 bases, and 11 bases lay between the germline ends. Here the CDR3 DNA reads TGTGCCAGCAGCTTTAACAGGGAGTACACTGAAGCTTTCTTT. Protein sequence: CASSFNREYTEAFF.

The genes are TRBV7-2 and TRBJ1-3; D gene unclear. The V gene lost 3 bases and the J gene lost 4 bases, with 7 bases spanning the gap. Germline V gene lookup returns CDR1 SGHTA and CDR2 FQGNSA. The CDR3 extends over 13 amino acids. CDR3 sequence: CASSFGIGNTIYF. In DNA, the CDR3 is TGTGCCAGCAGCTTTGGCATCGGAAACACCATATATTTT.

This sequence joins TRBV19 and TRBJ2-3; D is undetermined. In germline, CDR1 is LNHDA, CDR2 SQIVND (reference sequence). The CDR3 runs to 15 residues. Trimming removed 5 bases at V and 1 base at J, with 13 bases between. The CDR3 DNA reads TGTGCCAGTAGTGACCGGGCACGGGGCACAGATACGCAGTATTTT. Protein: CASSDRARGTDTQYF.

V usage is TRBV12-3 or TRBV12-4 and J usage is TRBJ1-3; D is unclear. V was clipped by 5 bases and J by 0 bases, with 5 bases between them. The CDR3 spans 13 residues. CDR3 region: CASSRASGNTIYF. In nucleotides, the CDR3 is TGTGCCAGCAGTCGGGCCTCTGGAAACACCATATATTTT.

This chain joins TRBV19 and TRBJ1-2; tentative D call: TRBD1 (5 bases). The CDR3 consists of 14 residues. Germline CDR1 LNHDA, CDR2 SQIVND (reference sequence). With 11 bases removed from V and 4 bases from J, the gap between germline ends came to 20 bases. The CDR3 DNA is TGTGCCTCCAGAGGGGAGAGTCGGCTCTATGGCTACACCTTC. The encoded protein is CASRGESRLYGYTF.

Only a few counts were recorded for this clone. The chain joins TRBV5-8 to TRBJ2-5; D unclear. This CDR3 contains 14 residues. Trimming took 6 bases from V and 1 from J, leaving 13 bases between them. The germline CDR1 and CDR2 sequences are SGHTS and YDEGEE. The CDR3 DNA follows: TGTGCCAGCACCCGAGAGGCCTTCCAAGAGACCCAGTACTTC. Residues: CASTREAFQETQYF.

The gene calls are TRBV19 and TRBJ2-1; possibly TRBD2 for D (5 bases). Trimming shortened V by 7 bases and J by 0 bases, and 13 bases separated the two germline ends. Germline V CDR1 and CDR2: LNHDA, SQIVND (reference sequence). This CDR3 contains 15 residues. This CDR3 is CASKISSPSYNEQFF. Written as DNA, the CDR3 is TGTGCCAGTAAAATCTCTAGCCCCTCCTACAATGAGCAGTTCTTC.

In its sample, this clone was seen a few times. This chain joins TRBV5-6 and TRBJ1-3; D is perhaps TRBD1 (5 bases). Trimming shortened V by 4 bases and J by 8 bases, and 16 bases separated the two germline ends. CDR1 is SGHDT, CDR2 YYEEEE, per germline. The length of the CDR3 is 14 residues. CDR3 in DNA: TGTGCCAGCAGCCCGTCTGAGAAGGGGTACACCATATATTTT. This encodes CASSPSEKGYTIYF.